These T cell receptor beta chains were read from a single sample in a study of identical twins. TCRdb re-called the 5' RACE reads through MiXCR, storing one row per CDR3 protein. The sample consists of roughly 750,000 distinct CDR3 sequences, 21% of them appearing once. These data were likewise used in another study, on T cells expressing NK-cell markers.

Sequenced sample: PBMCs. The source is a woman aged 18-29 years in good health. Both conserved end residues are part of each CDR3. The D gene is left open where the match is weak. A row's size may be missing; if present it is once, few, many or a size class.

few	17	TRBJ2-1	TRBV3-1	TRBD2	CASRGPASGRSYNEQFF	TGTGCCAGCAGAGGTCCGGCTAGCGGGCGCTCCTACAATGAGCAGTTCTTC
.	15	TRBJ2-7	TRBV4-3	TRBD2	CASSQGVAGSYEQYF	TGCGCCAGCAGCCAAGGGGTAGCGGGATCCTACGAGCAGTACTTC
few	16	TRBJ2-1	TRBV4-3	.	CASSQEALGWGNEQFF	TGCGCCAGCAGCCAAGAAGCACTAGGATGGGGCAATGAGCAGTTCTTC
.	12	TRBJ1-2	TRBV9	.	CASSGHGHGYTF	TGTGCCAGCAGTGGACACGGGCATGGCTACACCTTC
.	13	TRBJ1-6	TRBV20-1	TRBD1	CSARDRNNSPLHF	TGCAGTGCTCGGGACAGGAATAATTCACCCCTCCACTTT
.	13	TRBJ2-7	TRBV15	.	CATSREVAVEQYF	TGTGCCACCAGCAGGGAGGTTGCGGTCGAGCAGTACTTC
.	16	TRBJ2-7	TRBV6-2/TRBV6-3	TRBD2	CASSYQGLAGVNEQYF	TGTGCCAGCAGTTACCAGGGACTAGCGGGAGTAAACGAGCAGTACTTC
.	14	TRBJ2-4	TRBV25-1	.	CASSDYGLGNIQYF	TGTGCCAGCAGTGATTATGGGCTGGGAAACATTCAGTACTTC
few	13	TRBJ1-2	TRBV10-3	.	CAISMDPQGGYTF	TGTGCCATCAGTATGGACCCACAAGGAGGCTACACCTTC
many	15	TRBJ2-1	TRBV7-6	TRBD1	CASTHFRDRYNEQFF	TGTGCCAGCACCCATTTCCGGGACAGATACAATGAGCAGTTCTTC
few	16	TRBJ2-3	TRBV20-1	TRBD2	CSARDILAEVTDTQYF	TGCAGTGCTAGAGATATCCTAGCGGAGGTCACAGATACGCAGTATTTT
few	14	TRBJ2-7	TRBV7-2	.	CASTTGTSHYEQYF	TGTGCCAGCACCACCGGGACTTCTCACTACGAGCAGTACTTC
.	13	TRBJ2-3	TRBV20-1	.	CSAKGLSTDTQYF	TGCAGTGCTAAAGGCCTTTCCACAGATACGCAGTATTTT
few	16	TRBJ2-3	TRBV7-9	TRBD1	CASSFAGTGSTDTQYF	TGTGCCAGCAGCTTTGCCGGGACAGGGAGCACAGATACGCAGTATTTT
.	16	TRBJ2-1	TRBV5-1	TRBD2	CASSNLAGGQPNEQFF	TGCGCCAGCAGCAATTTAGCGGGGGGCCAACCGAATGAGCAGTTCTTC
.	13	TRBJ2-7	TRBV4-1	.	CASSQEVYYEQYF	TGCGCCAGCAGCCAAGAGGTGTACTACGAGCAGTACTTC
few	17	TRBJ2-2	TRBV5-1	TRBD1	CASSLGQGAVNTGELFF	TGCGCCAGCAGCCTTGGACAGGGGGCCGTGAACACCGGGGAGCTGTTTTTT
.	18	TRBJ2-4	TRBV20-1	TRBD2	CSARPSRGGPPAKNIQYF	TGCAGTGCTAGACCCTCGCGCGGGGGGCCCCCGGCCAAAAACATTCAGTACTTC
.	16	TRBJ2-3	TRBV4-3	TRBD2	CASSREAGGFPDTQYF	TGCGCCAGCAGCCGAGAAGCGGGAGGGTTCCCAGATACGCAGTATTTT
.	16	TRBJ2-7	TRBV6-1	TRBD1	CASRRNRGTIPYEQYF	TGTGCCAGCAGGCGGAACAGGGGCACCATCCCCTACGAGCAGTACTTC
.	17	TRBJ2-7	TRBV6-5	.	CASSYRSAAMGSYEQYF	TGTGCCAGCAGTTACCGGTCGGCAGCAATGGGATCCTACGAGCAGTACTTC
few	13	TRBJ2-7	TRBV6-5	.	CASSYTLGAEQYF	TGTGCCAGCAGTTACACATTAGGGGCCGAGCAGTACTTC
few	11	TRBJ2-7	TRBV6-5	.	CASLRGGEQYF	TGTGCCAGCTTGCGGGGAGGCGAGCAGTACTTC
.	14	TRBJ1-2	TRBV7-8	.	CASSLIVQGGGYTF	TGTGCCAGCAGCTTAATCGTACAGGGAGGTGGCTACACCTTC
.	15	TRBJ2-7	TRBV29-1	TRBD1	CSVEARDRGRYEQYF	TGCAGCGTTGAAGCGCGGGACAGGGGACGTTACGAGCAGTACTTC
.	13	TRBJ2-3	TRBV20-1	.	CSARETRRGTQYF	TGCAGTGCTAGGGAAACTCGGAGGGGTACGCAGTATTTT
.	12	TRBJ2-7	TRBV20-1	.	CSARDIRVEQYF	TGCAGTGCTAGAGATATTCGGGTTGAGCAGTACTTC
.	14	TRBJ1-6	TRBV4-3	.	CASSQGHSNSPLHF	TGCGCCAGCAGCCAGGGTCACAGCAATTCACCCCTCCACTTT
few	14	TRBJ1-4	TRBV18	.	CASSPNRADEKLFF	TGTGCCAGCTCACCAAACAGAGCCGATGAAAAACTGTTTTTT
.	14	TRBJ2-1	TRBV7-2	TRBD2	CASRKTSGAQKQFF	TGTGCCAGCAGGAAGACTAGCGGGGCCCAGAAGCAGTTCTTC
.	14	TRBJ2-1	TRBV27	TRBD2	CASTILAGDNEQFF	TGTGCCAGTACCATTCTAGCGGGAGACAATGAGCAGTTCTTC
few	13	TRBJ2-7	TRBV20-1	TRBD2	CSAPLAGTYEQYF	TGCAGTGCTCCACTAGCGGGTACCTACGAGCAGTACTTC
.	13	TRBJ2-7	TRBV10-3	.	CAISSGLFYEQYF	TGTGCCATCAGCTCGGGACTCTTCTACGAGCAGTACTTC
.	13	TRBJ2-7	TRBV20-1	.	CSGRGALSYEQYF	TGCAGTGGTCGGGGTGCGCTGTCCTACGAGCAGTACTTC
.	13	TRBJ2-1	TRBV7-9	.	CASTSSGSREQFF	TGTGCCAGCACCTCCAGTGGGTCGCGAGAGCAGTTCTTC
.	15	TRBJ2-7	TRBV18	.	CASSPRDTTSYEQYF	TGTGCCAGCTCACCCCGGGACACCACCTCCTACGAGCAGTACTTC
few	15	TRBJ2-1	TRBV7-2	.	CASRGPGRAYNEQFF	TGTGCCAGCAGAGGCCCGGGACGAGCCTACAATGAGCAGTTCTTC
.	13	TRBJ1-1	TRBV12-3/TRBV12-4	.	CASRYSGRTEAFF	TGTGCCAGCAGGTATTCAGGTAGGACTGAAGCTTTCTTT
.	14	TRBJ2-2	TRBV10-3	.	CATRTSGDTGELFF	TGTGCCACCCGGACAAGCGGAGACACCGGGGAGCTGTTTTTT
.	13	TRBJ2-2	TRBV6-1	.	CASKNANTGELFF	TGTGCCAGCAAGAACGCGAACACCGGGGAGCTGTTTTTT